What follows describes a single T cell receptor (beta chain). In the authors' workflow: Reference gene primer amplification yielded estimated nucleated cell counts. Libraries were prepared by immunoSEQ multiplex PCR; TCRdb keeps only in-frame clonotypes and omits some of them. The V and J calls and clone size come from that table; D and trimming were worked out from the DNA. In the table there are 150,000 to 200,000 clones, about 93% of which are singletons. These data come from a study of blood T cell repertoires in COVID-19. On the study more broadly: Donors in the United States, Italy and Spain gave samples during acute or convalescent COVID-19. T cells, B-cell-depleted T cells, or PBMCs provided the cDNA or gDNA that served as material.

The V and J ends lost 3 bases and 6 bases, in that order; junction bases with no gene match: 7. CDR1 and CDR2 (germline): LNHDA, SQIVND (reference sequence). The CDR3 has 15 amino acids. The V call is TRBV19, the J call TRBJ1-2, with TRBD1 identical over 10 bases. The sample taken for sequencing was peripheral blood. The sequence came from a woman between 50 and 59 years old with acute or convalescent COVID-19. CDR3 DNA: TGTGCCAGTAGTATTCGTGACAGGGGGCCGAATGGCTACACCTTC. It translates to CASSIRDRGPNGYTF.